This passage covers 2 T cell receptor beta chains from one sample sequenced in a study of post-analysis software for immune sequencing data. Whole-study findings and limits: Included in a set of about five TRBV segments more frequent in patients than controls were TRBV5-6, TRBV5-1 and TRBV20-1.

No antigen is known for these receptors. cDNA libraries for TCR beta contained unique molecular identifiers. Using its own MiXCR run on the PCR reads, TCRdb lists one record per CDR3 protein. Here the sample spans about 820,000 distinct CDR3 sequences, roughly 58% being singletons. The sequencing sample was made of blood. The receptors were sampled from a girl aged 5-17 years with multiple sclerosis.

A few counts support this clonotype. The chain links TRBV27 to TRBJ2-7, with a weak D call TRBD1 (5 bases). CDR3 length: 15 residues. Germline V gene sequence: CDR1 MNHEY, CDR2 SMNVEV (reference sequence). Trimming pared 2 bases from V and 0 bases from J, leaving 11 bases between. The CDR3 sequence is CASSLGAYSSYEQYF. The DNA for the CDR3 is TGTGCCAGCAGTTTAGGGGCTTACAGCTCCTACGAGCAGTACTTC.

The CDR3 region has the DNA TGTGCCAGCACCGGGATGGGCCGAGCTTTCTTT. It codes for CASTGMGRAFF. The V gene is TRBV3-1, the J gene TRBJ1-1, with no clear D. Trimming shortened V by 7 bases and J by 10 bases, and 13 bases separated the two germline ends. The CDR3 consists of 11 residues. The germline V gene has CDR1 LGHDT and CDR2 YNNKEL (reference sequence).